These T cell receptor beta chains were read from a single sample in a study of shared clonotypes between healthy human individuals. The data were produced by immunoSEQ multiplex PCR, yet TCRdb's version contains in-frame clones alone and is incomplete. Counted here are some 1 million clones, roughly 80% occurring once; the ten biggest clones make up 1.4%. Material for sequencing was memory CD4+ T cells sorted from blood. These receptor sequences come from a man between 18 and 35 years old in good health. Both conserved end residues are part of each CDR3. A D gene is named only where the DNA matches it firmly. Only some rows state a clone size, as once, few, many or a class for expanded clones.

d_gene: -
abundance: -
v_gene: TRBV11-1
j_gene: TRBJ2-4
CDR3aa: CASSLAGNRNIQYF
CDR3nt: TGTGCCAGCAGCTTAGCAGGGAATCGGAACATTCAGTACTTC

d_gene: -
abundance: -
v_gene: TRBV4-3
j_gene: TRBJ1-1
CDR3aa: CASTPSGGMNTEAFF
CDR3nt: TGCGCCAGCACCCCATCAGGAGGCATGAACACTGAAGCTTTCTTT

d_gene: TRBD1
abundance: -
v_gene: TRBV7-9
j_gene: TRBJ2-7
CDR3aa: CASSRTGGPSSYEQYF
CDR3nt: TGTGCCAGCAGCCGTACAGGGGGCCCGTCCTCCTACGAGCAGTACTTC

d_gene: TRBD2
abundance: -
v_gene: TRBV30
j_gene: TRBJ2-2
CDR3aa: CAWSRGGLIGELFF
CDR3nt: TGTGCCTGGAGCCGGGGGGGCCTTATCGGGGAGCTGTTTTTT

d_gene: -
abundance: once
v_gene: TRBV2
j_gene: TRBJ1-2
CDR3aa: CASSESNYGYTF
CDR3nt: TGTGCCAGCAGTGAAAGTAACTATGGCTACACCTTC

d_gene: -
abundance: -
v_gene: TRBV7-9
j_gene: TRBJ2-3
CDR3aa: CASSYPTDTQYF
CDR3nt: TGTGCCAGCAGCTACCCCACAGATACGCAGTATTTT

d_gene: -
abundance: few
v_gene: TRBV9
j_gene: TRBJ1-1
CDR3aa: CASSVGSAINTEAFF
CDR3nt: TGTGCCAGCAGCGTAGGGTCAGCTATTAACACTGAAGCTTTCTTT

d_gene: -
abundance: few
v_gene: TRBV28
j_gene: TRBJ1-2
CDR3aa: CASSSIGGYGYTF
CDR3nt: TGTGCCAGCAGTTCTATCGGGGGTTACGGCTACACCTTC

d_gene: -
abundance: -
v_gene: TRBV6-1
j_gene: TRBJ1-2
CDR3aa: CASRSLSYGYTF
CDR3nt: TGTGCCAGCAGATCACTCAGCTATGGCTACACCTTC

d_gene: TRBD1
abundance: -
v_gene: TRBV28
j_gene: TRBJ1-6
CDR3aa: CASLGQGMSSYNSPLHF
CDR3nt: TGTGCCAGCCTAGGACAGGGGATGAGCTCCTATAATTCACCCCTCCACTTT

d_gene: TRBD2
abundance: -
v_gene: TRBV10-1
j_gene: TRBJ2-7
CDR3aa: CAKFPGTSSYEQYF
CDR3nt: TGCGCCAAGTTTCCCGGGACTAGCTCCTACGAGCAGTACTTC

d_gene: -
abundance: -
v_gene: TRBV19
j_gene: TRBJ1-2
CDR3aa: CASSIGKKTFSNYGYTF
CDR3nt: TGTGCCAGTAGTATCGGGAAGAAAACGTTTAGTAACTATGGCTACACCTTC

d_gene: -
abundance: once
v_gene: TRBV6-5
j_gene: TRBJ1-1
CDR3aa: CASSYRNSEAFF
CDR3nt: TGTGCCAGCAGTTACCGGAATTCTGAAGCTTTCTTT

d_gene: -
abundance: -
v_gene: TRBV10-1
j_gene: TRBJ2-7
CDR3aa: CASSEAQKAHTYEQYF
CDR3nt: TGCGCCAGCAGTGAGGCGCAGAAAGCCCACACCTACGAGCAGTACTTC

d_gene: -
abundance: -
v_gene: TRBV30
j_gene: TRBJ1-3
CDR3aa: CAGQVSGNTIYF
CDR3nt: TGTGCGGGGCAGGTTTCTGGAAACACCATATATTTT

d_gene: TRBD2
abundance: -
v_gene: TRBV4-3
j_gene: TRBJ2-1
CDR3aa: CASSQGQREGGEQFF
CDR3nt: TGCGCCAGCAGCCAAGGTCAGCGGGAGGGTGGTGAGCAGTTCTTC

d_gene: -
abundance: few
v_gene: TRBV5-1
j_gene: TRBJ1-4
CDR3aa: CASSLRRASEKLFF
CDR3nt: TGCGCCAGCAGCTTACGCAGGGCTTCCGAAAAACTGTTTTTT

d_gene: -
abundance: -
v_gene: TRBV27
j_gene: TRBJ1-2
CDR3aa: CASSYRETGNYGYTF
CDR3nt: TGTGCCAGCAGTTACAGGGAGACGGGTAACTATGGCTACACCTTC

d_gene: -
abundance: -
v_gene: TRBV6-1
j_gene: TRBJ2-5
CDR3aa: CASSEINWGTNQETQYF
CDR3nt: TGTGCCAGCAGTGAAATAAATTGGGGAACCAACCAAGAGACCCAGTACTTC

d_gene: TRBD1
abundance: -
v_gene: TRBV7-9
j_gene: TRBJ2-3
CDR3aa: CASSSGQHTDTQYF
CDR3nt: TGTGCCAGCAGCTCGGGACAGCACACAGATACGCAGTATTTT

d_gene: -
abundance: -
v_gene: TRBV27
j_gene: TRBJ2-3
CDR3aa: CASSLFTGGGRVTDTQYF
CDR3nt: TGTGCCAGCAGTTTATTCACCGGGGGCGGGAGAGTTACAGATACGCAGTATTTT

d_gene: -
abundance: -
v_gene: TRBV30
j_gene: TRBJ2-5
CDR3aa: CAWSDANQETQYF
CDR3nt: TGTGCCTGGAGTGATGCTAACCAAGAGACCCAGTACTTC